This T cell receptor beta chain was captured by sequencing in a study of T cell repertoires in ileal Crohn's disease (dated by TCRdb to about 2019). Regarding the complete study: At the time of surgery, roughly 40% of patients were active smokers, and the median duration of disease was 6.5 to 8.5 years. Postoperative therapy was given to about half of the patients, with thiopurines administered to 11 patients and anti-TNF agents administered to 15 to 20 patients. Running in parallel with the study was a multicentre cohort set up to find predictors of early endoscopic recurrence following ileocolonic resection. Every patient underwent surgery because of a complication, which was stricturing disease in approximately 61% of cases and penetrating disease in about 39%. TCR repertoire analysis was done in 50 to 70 Crohn's disease patients from a prospective multicentre cohort. A total of approximately 170 mucosal samples from some 50 patients were sequenced, collected from several sites on the surgical specimen as well as at postoperative endoscopy. Endoscopic postoperative recurrence was defined by a Rutgeerts score above i0. General conclusions and limits of the study: Higher high-frequency clone percentages at surgery were associated with endoscopic recurrence; all patients with clonality above 26.8% (18/57) had recurrence. Patients who were active smokers at surgery had a significantly higher proportion of clonal expansions than non-smokers (around 24% vs 18%, p=0.02). Mucosal CD4 and CD8 T cells were sorted and sequenced only in a subgroup of patients, whose size was not stated. More high-frequency clones were carried by sorted CD8 T cells than by CD4 T cells, suggesting that mucosal expansions were mainly CD8.

For commercial TCRB immunosequencing, around 500 nanograms of biopsy DNA were submitted for each sample. Adaptive Biotechnology amplified CDR3 regions from genomic DNA with a two-step multiplex PCR that controlled for amplification bias. The first PCR used primers for every V and J gene segment; the second PCR added barcodes and Illumina adapters. An Illumina instrument was used to sequence the CDR3 libraries. The authors' pipeline ran thus. Vendor-provided pipelines were combined with custom analysis of raw data in R/Bioconductor under R version 3.3.0. Clonality, which ranges from 0 to 1, was calculated as the inverse of the normalised Shannon entropy across all productive clones. The repertoire share taken up by the top 100 clones defined high-frequency clones, and only clones that passed a 95% confidence test were kept. The Simpson index measured repertoire diversity, and the Morisita-Horn index measured overlap between samples. This immuneACCESS table, as held by TCRdb, lists in-frame sequences with V and J called but not all clones. Of the missing ones, under half trace to an unresolved V gene in checked studies; the others have no known cause. V, J and clone size reflect that table, while D and trimming were determined from the DNA. Recorded for this sample are about 7,000 clones; roughly three quarters of them occurred a single time. Clones ranked in the top ten supply 2.9% of the sample.

Eligible patients were adults with ileal or ileocolonic Crohn's disease who had an indication for ileocolonic resection. Whole ileal mucosal biopsies were kept frozen at -80 degrees C prior to DNA extraction. A TRizol-based method was used to extract genomic DNA from the frozen whole biopsies, and the DNA was quantified with a NanoDrop 2000 spectrophotometer. As concerns this clone: Its antigen is unknown. The input lacks base qualities; no much larger clone sits a single base away.

This sequence originates from an adult with Crohn's disease. Sequenced material: ileal tissue.

The nucleotide sequence reads as follows: TGCGCCAGCAGCTCATACTCTGCAACTAATGAAAAACTGTTTTTT. This codes for CASSSYSATNEKLFF. This chain is built from TRBV5-1 and TRBJ1-4; no D gene can be assigned with confidence. The CDR3 goes from the cysteine to the phenylalanine over 15 residues. Left in the record is the CDR3 DNA by itself, 45 bases read in frame from the first base. CDR1 is given as SGHRS and CDR2 as YFSETQ, both from the germline V gene. V is cut by 3 bases and J by 0 bases, and the space between the germline ends is 9 bases.